The 9 T cell receptor beta chains below all came from one sample that was sequenced in a study of T cell changes during pregnancy in multiple sclerosis. TCRdb's copy holds only in-frame clones and misses some; the assay was immunoSEQ multiplex PCR. The table records 40,000 to 55,000 clones, over 85% of them present only once. The material sequenced was CD4+ T cells from peripheral blood mononuclear cells, taken before pregnancy. All receptors derive from a female donor with multiple sclerosis, enrolled in a pregnancy study.

The chain uses TRBV29-1 and TRBJ1-1; the D is unclear. The V gene lost 6 bases and the J gene lost 6 bases, with 11 bases spanning the gap. Germline V gene data show CDR1 as SQVTM and CDR2 as ANQGSEA. This CDR3 has 11 residues. The CDR3 bases are TGCAGCGTGAGAGGGATAGCTGAAGCTTTCTTT. Translating gives CSVRGIAEAFF. Full variable domain (remainder filled in from reference TRBV29-1 and TRBJ1-1): SAVISQKPSRDICQRGTSLTIQCQVDSQVTMMFWYRQQPGQSLTLIATANQGSEATYESGFVIDKFPISRPNLTFSTLTVSNMSPEDSSIYLCSVRGIAEAFFGQGTRLTVV.

The V call is TRBV6-1, the J call TRBJ1-1, with a possible D match to TRBD1 (5 bases). The CDR3 length is 14 residues. Trimming shortened V by 4 bases and J by 6 bases, and 15 bases separated the two germline ends. Germline V gives CDR1 MNHNS, CDR2 SASEGT. CDR3 DNA: TGTGCCAGCAGTGCACGGACGGAGGGGTCTGAAGCTTTCTTT. Translation gives CASSARTEGSEAFF.

V and J are TRBV6-5 and TRBJ1-2; 7 bases are shared with TRBD1. With V trimmed by 5 bases and J by 4 bases, 1 base remained unmatched. The CDR3 extends over 12 amino acids. Germline-derived CDR1 and CDR2 are MNHEY and SVGAGI. The CDR3 region is CASSPGGYGYTF. The CDR3 nucleotides read TGTGCCAGCAGTCCAGGGGGCTATGGCTACACCTTC.

The rearrangement joins TRBV7-9 to TRBJ1-5; D not certain. CDR3 length: 13 amino acids. V was cut by 2 bases and J by 5 bases, with 7 bases left in between. In germline, CDR1 is SEHNR, CDR2 FQNEAQ (reference sequence). The CDR3 region is CASSLSRDQPQHF. CDR3 bases: TGTGCCAGCAGCTTATCCCGAGATCAGCCCCAGCATTTT.

In its sample, this clone was seen once. This rearrangement joins TRBV5-4 to TRBJ2-3, with TRBD2 as a possible D gene (5 bases). CDR3 length: 16 residues. The germline V gene encodes CDR1 SGHNT and CDR2 YYREEE (reference sequence). V lost 3 bases to trimming and J lost 2 bases, with 16 bases between them. For the CDR3, the DNA is TGTGCCAGCAGCTCCCTGGAAGCGGTCAACACAGATACGCAGTATTTT. Translating gives CASSSLEAVNTDTQYF.

The chain carries TRBV7-9 and TRBJ1-2, with 9 positions matching TRBD1. CDR1 SEHNR and CDR2 FQNEAQ come from the germline V gene (reference sequence). Trimming cost V 6 bases and J 4 bases; bases outside gene matches: 9. CDR3 length equals 15 residues. The CDR3 reads CASRETGGRGYGYTF. The CDR3 DNA reads as TGTGCCAGCAGAGAAACAGGGGGCCGCGGCTATGGCTACACCTTC.

V is TRBV30 and J is TRBJ2-2, with TRBD2 as a possible D gene (5 bases). This CDR3 region has 13 residues. The germline CDR1 and CDR2 sequences are GTSNPN and SVGIG (reference sequence). Trimming took 0 bases from V and 7 from J, leaving 9 bases between them. CDR3 sequence reads: CAWSVSLGGELFF. The CDR3 DNA is TGTGCCTGGAGTGTTTCACTAGGCGGGGAGCTGTTTTTT. Full variable domain (rest looked up from reference TRBV30 and TRBJ2-2): SQTIHQWPATLVQPVGSPLSLECTVEGTSNPNLYWYRQAAGRGLQLLFYSVGIGQISSEVPQNLSASRPQDRQFILSSKKLLLSDSGFYLCAWSVSLGGELFFGEGSRLTVL.

This rearrangement joins TRBV30 to TRBJ1-1; no reliable D call. V shed 4 bases and J shed 5 bases, with 11 bases lying between them. Germline V gene data show CDR1 as GTSNPN and CDR2 as SVGIG (reference sequence). The CDR3 covers 12 residues. In DNA, the CDR3 is TGTGCCTGGACCCCTCGAGGTACTGAAGCTTTCTTT. Translation: CAWTPRGTEAFF.

CDR3 in DNA: TGTGCCAGCAGCCCATTGTCCGGACAGGATGCCTACGAGCAGTACTTC. This translates into CASSPLSGQDAYEQYF. The rearrangement joins TRBV11-2 to TRBJ2-7, with 7 bases identical to TRBD1. The CDR3 has 16 amino acids. The V segment lost 5 bases and the J segment 2 bases; nucleotides outside the gene matches: 12. Germline CDR1 SGHAT, CDR2 FQNNGV. Full variable domain (remainder filled in from reference TRBV11-2 and TRBJ2-7): EAGVAQSPRYKIIEKRQSVAFWCNPISGHATLYWYQQILGQGPKLLIQFQNNGVVDDSQLPKDRFSAERLKGVDSTLKIQPAKLEDSAVYLCASSPLSGQDAYEQYFGPGTRLTVT.